This T cell receptor (beta chain) appears in the sequencing data of a study of blood T cell repertoires in COVID-19. Overall study context: Donors in the United States, Italy and Spain gave samples during acute or convalescent COVID-19.

Study processing details: Reference gene primer amplification in the assay estimated nucleated cell counts. The data were produced by immunoSEQ multiplex PCR, yet TCRdb's version contains in-frame clones alone and is incomplete. Clone size and the V and J calls come from that table; the DNA yielded D and trimming. Of some 180,000 clones listed, around 82% are singletons. The receptor was isolated from a woman aged 55-69 years with acute COVID-19. Specimen: PBMCs or T cells enriched from blood (not recorded which).

The CDR3 loop reads CASSLGAGTGELFF. CDR3 DNA sequence: TGTGCCAGCAGCTTAGGGGCGGGCACCGGGGAGCTGTTTTTT. The chain recombines TRBV11-3 with TRBJ2-2, with D possibly being TRBD2 (5 bases). The CDR3 loop spans 14 amino acids. Germline CDR1 reads SGHNT; CDR2 reads YENEEA. The V end lost 1 base, the J end lost 4 bases, and 7 bases lay between the germline ends.